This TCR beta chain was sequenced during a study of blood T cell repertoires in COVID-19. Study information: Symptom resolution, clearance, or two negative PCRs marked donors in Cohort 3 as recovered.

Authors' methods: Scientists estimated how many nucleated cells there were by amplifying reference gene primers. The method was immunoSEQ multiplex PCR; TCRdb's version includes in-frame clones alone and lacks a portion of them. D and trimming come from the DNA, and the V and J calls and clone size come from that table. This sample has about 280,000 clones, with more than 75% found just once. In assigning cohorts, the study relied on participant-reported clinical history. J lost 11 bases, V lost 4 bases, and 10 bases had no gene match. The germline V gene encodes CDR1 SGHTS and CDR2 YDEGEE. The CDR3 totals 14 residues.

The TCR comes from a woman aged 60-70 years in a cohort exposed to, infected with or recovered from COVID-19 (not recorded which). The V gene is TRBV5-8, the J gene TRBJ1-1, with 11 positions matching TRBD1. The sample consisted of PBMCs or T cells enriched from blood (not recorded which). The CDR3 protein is CASSPRTGGVWAFF. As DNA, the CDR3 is TGTGCCAGCAGCCCGCGGACAGGGGGCGTGTGGGCTTTCTTT.